The 14 T cell receptor beta chains given below trace back to one sample, sequenced in a study of CD8 T cells in Susac syndrome. Random hexamers were used to reverse transcribe an amount of about 0.45 to 1 ug RNA. TCRdb re-derived calls from the immunoSEQ multiplex PCR reads in MiXCR, one entry per CDR3 protein. The repertoire holds about 190,000 distinct CDR3 sequences, with approximately 94% as singletons. The sequenced sample was CD4+ T cells from PBMCs. These TCRs come from a human donor in good health.

The J gene is TRBJ2-1, the V gene TRBV6-5; TRBD1 matches 9 bases. J was trimmed by 1 base and V by 10 bases; bases with no gene match: 5. The germline V gene encodes CDR1 MNHEY and CDR2 SVGAGI. CDR3 length: 14 amino acids. CDR3 amino acids: CATTGGASYNEQFF. CDR3 coding DNA: TGTGCCACAACAGGGGGCGCGTCCTACAATGAGCAGTTCTTC.

This sequence joins TRBV5-4 and TRBJ1-1; 9 nucleotides align to TRBD1. This CDR3 has 15 residues. V lost 4 bases and J lost 0; bases outside the gene matches: 4. The germline V gene encodes CDR1 SGHNT and CDR2 YYREEE (reference sequence). CDR3 loop: CASSQQGALNTEAFF. As DNA, the CDR3 is TGTGCCAGCAGCCAACAGGGGGCTCTGAACACTGAAGCTTTCTTT.

V and J are TRBV11-2 and TRBJ2-5, with D possibly being TRBD1 (6 bases). V lost 3 bases and J lost 1, with 12 bases in between. CDR1 is SGHAT and CDR2 is FQNNGV in the germline V gene. The CDR3 sequence is 15 residues long. CDR3 nucleotide sequence: TGTGCCAGCAGCTTTCAGGGGCAAATCCAAGAGACCCAGTACTTC. This codes for CASSFQGQIQETQYF.

The chain links TRBV4-2 to TRBJ1-6, with 9 bases fitting TRBD1. V dropped 0 bases and J dropped 8; count of bases not matched to a gene: 2. From germline, CDR1 is LGHNA and CDR2 YNFKEQ. The CDR3 runs to 15 residues. The CDR3: CASSQERDRDSPLHF. The CDR3 DNA follows: TGTGCCAGCAGCCAAGAGCGGGACAGGGATTCACCCCTCCACTTT.

The chain combines TRBV28 with TRBJ1-6; 9 bases are a match to TRBD1. CDR1 MDHEN and CDR2 SYDVKM come from the germline V gene. CDR3 length: 15 residues. The V gene end was trimmed by 2 bases and the J gene end by 6 bases; junction bases not matched to a gene: 2. CDR3 bases: TGTGCCAGCAGTTTAAACAGGGGGCCTAATTCACCCCTCCACTTT. This translates into CASSLNRGPNSPLHF.

The J gene is TRBJ2-4, the V gene TRBV3-1; TRBD1 is a possible D gene (6 bases). Deletions cut 1 base from V and 0 bases from J, with 13 bases between. The CDR3 runs to 17 residues. The germline V gene encodes CDR1 LGHDT and CDR2 YNNKEL (reference sequence). The DNA of the CDR3 is TGTGCCAGCAGCCAAGGCGGAAAAGGGGGAGCCAAAAACATTCAGTACTTC. Translated: CASSQGGKGGAKNIQYF.

This chain uses TRBV27 with TRBJ1-6, with a possible D match to TRBD1 (5 bases). This CDR3 is built from 14 residues. Deletions cut 2 bases from V and 19 bases from J, with 21 bases between. Germline loops: CDR1 MNHEY, CDR2 SMNVEV (reference sequence). The CDR3 nucleotides read TGTGCCAGCAGTTTAGGACACCGGAATTCACCCCGACACTTT. Residues: CASSLGHRNSPRHF.

The chain is built from TRBV28 and TRBJ2-5; D unclear. Germline lookup yields CDR1 MDHEN and CDR2 SYDVKM. The CDR3 length is 14 residues. V shed 6 bases and J shed 5 bases, with 16 bases lying between them. The CDR3 region is CASRTPEIWETQYF. For the CDR3, the DNA is TGTGCCAGCAGGACGCCAGAGATTTGGGAGACCCAGTACTTC.

CDR3 sequence reads: CAWSVGGYEQYF. The CDR3 DNA follows: TGTGCCTGGAGTGTGGGGGGCTACGAGCAGTACTTC. The rearrangement uses TRBV30 and TRBJ2-7; D is possibly TRBD2 (6 bases). Germline V CDR1 and CDR2: GTSNPN, SVGIG (reference sequence). V gave up 0 bases and J gave up 3 bases, with 6 bases separating them. The CDR3 is 12 residues long.

V is TRBV7-2 and J is TRBJ1-2; D is possibly TRBD1 (5 bases). V lost 3 bases and J 8 bases, leaving 13 bases between the germline ends. Per the germline V gene, CDR1 is SGHTA and CDR2 is FQGNSA. There are 13 residues in the CDR3. CDR3 sequence: CASSFGDLGGYTF. The CDR3, as DNA: TGTGCCAGCAGCTTCGGGGACCTCGGGGGCTACACCTTC.

V and J are TRBV12-3 or TRBV12-4 and TRBJ2-1; unclear D gene. V was shortened by 0 bases and J by 2 bases, with 5 bases between the two germline ends. The CDR3 is 14 amino acids. The CDR3 region has the DNA TGTGCCAGCAGTTTAGCAAGGACCTACAATGAGCAGTTCTTC. This sequence encodes CASSLARTYNEQFF.

The V and J genes are TRBV5-4 and TRBJ2-1, with D possibly being TRBD2 (5 bases). The germline V and J ends were trimmed by 5 bases and 0 bases, with 9 bases remaining between them. Germline-derived CDR1 and CDR2 are SGHNT and YYREEE (reference sequence). The CDR3 is 14 residues long. The CDR3 coding sequence is TGTGCCAGCAGGTCGGGGAGCTCCTACAATGAGCAGTTCTTC. It specifies CASRSGSSYNEQFF.

V usage is TRBV20-1 and J usage is TRBJ2-5; 14 positions match TRBD2. This CDR3 has 15 amino acids. CDR1 and CDR2 from the germline V gene are DFQATT and SNEGSKA (reference sequence). This chain's CDR3 is CSRGLAGAGRQTQYF. The CDR3 DNA sequence: TGCAGCCGGGGACTAGCGGGGGCCGGGAGACAGACCCAGTACTTC.

The chain links TRBV14 to TRBJ1-1, with TRBD1 as a possible D gene (5 bases). Germline CDR1 reads SGHDN; CDR2 reads FVKESK. V dropped 4 bases and J dropped 5 bases, with 14 bases sitting between them. The CDR3 loop spans 14 amino acids. CDR3 DNA: TGTGCCAGCAGCCTGACAGCTGGGGTGACTGAAGCTTTCTTT. Its protein is CASSLTAGVTEAFF.